Here is one T cell receptor beta chain with its context. The data are from a study of shared clonotypes between healthy human individuals. V lost 8 bases to trimming and J lost 3 bases, with 11 bases between them. Per germline, CDR1 KGHSH and CDR2 LQKENI. The CDR3 length is 13 residues. Division of CD4+ cells produced a CD45RA+ naive subset and a CD45RA-negative memory subset. Here immunoSEQ multiplex PCR was the method, and the copy in TCRdb shows in-frame clones only, minus some. Counted here are around 2.1 million clones, 90% to 97% occurring once; the ten biggest clones make up 0.13%. The sample comprised naive CD4+ T cells sorted from blood. Subset meaning: CD45RA+ positively selected. The receptor was isolated from a man in his late teens or twenties in good health. This chain links TRBV18 with TRBJ1-5; D may be TRBD1 (6 bases). CDR3 in DNA: TGTGCCAGCCAAGGGGGAAACAATCAGCCCCAGCATTTT. Protein product: CASQGGNNQPQHF. The full variable domain, its missing parts supplied by reference TRBV18 and TRBJ1-5, is NAGVMQNPRHLVRRRGQEARLRCSPMKGHSHVYWYRQLPEEGLKFMVYLQKENIIDESGMPKERFSAEFPKEGPSILRIQQVVRGDSAAYFCASQGGNNQPQHFGDGTRLSIL.